The TCR beta chain described here comes from a study of shared clonotypes between healthy human individuals. Study at large: Donors were a couple of women and a few men aged 18 to 49.

V was trimmed by 0 bases and J by 2 bases, leaving 13 bases between them. The CDR3 extends over 16 amino acids. Germline CDR1 and CDR2: SGHRS and YFSETQ. Data came from immunoSEQ multiplex PCR; TCRdb stores just in-frame clones and leaves some out. Among about 2 million clones, roughly 94% were seen once, and the ten largest hold around 0.13%. V is TRBV5-1 and J is TRBJ2-3, with D uncertain. Sequenced: naive CD4+ T cells sorted from blood. The subset here: CD45RA+ positively selected. The receptor's source is a man between 18 and 35 years old in good health. CDR3 nucleotide sequence: TGCGCCAGCAGCTTGGCCTCGGCACAGATCACAGATACGCAGTATTTT. Protein: CASSLASAQITDTQYF.